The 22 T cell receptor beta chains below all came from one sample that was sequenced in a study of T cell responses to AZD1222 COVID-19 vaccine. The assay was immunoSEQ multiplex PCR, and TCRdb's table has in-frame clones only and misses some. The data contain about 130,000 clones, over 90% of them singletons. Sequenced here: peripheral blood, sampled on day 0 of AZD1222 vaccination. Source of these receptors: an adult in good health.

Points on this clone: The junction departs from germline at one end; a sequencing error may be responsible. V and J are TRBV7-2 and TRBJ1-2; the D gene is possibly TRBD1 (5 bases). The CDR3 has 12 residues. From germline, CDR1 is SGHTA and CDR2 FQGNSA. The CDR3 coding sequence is TGTGCCAGCAGCTCCTCCCGGGACCCCGGTACGTTC. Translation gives CASSSSRDPGTF. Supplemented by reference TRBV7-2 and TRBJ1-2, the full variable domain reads GAGVSQSPSNKVTEKGKDVELRCDPISGHTALYWYRQSLGQGLEFLIYFQGNSAPDKSGLPSDRFSAERTGGSVSTLTIQRTQQEDSAVYLCASSSSRDPGTFGSGTRLTVV.

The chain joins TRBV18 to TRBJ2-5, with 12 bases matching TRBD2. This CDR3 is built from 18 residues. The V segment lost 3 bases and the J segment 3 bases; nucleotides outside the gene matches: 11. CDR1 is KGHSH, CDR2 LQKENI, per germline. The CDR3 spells CASSPLASGGAGEETQYF. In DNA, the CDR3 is TGTGCCAGCTCACCGTTGGCTAGCGGGGGGGCCGGCGAAGAGACCCAGTACTTC.

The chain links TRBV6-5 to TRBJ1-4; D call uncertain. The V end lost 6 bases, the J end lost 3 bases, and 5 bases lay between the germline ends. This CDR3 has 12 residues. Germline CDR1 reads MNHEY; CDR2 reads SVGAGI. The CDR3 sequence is CASRKPNEKLFF. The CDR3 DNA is TGTGCCAGCAGGAAGCCTAATGAAAAACTGTTTTTT.

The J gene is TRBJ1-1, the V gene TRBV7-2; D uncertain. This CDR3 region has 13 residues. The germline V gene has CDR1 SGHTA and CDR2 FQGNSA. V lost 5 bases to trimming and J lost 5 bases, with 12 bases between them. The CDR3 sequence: CASSARGITEAFF. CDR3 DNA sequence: TGTGCCAGCAGCGCCCGTGGGATTACTGAAGCTTTCTTT.

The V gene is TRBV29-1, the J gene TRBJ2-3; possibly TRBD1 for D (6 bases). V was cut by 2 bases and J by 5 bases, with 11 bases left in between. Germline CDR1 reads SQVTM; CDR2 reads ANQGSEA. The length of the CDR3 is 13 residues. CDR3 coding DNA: TGCAGCGTTGAATGGGGGCTGGGAGATACGCAGTATTTT. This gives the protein CSVEWGLGDTQYF.

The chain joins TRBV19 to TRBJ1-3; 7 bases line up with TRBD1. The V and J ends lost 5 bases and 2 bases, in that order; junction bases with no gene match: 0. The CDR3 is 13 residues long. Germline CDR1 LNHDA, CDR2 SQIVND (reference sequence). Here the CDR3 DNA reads TGTGCCAGTAGTCAGGGGGCTGGAAACACCATATATTTT. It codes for CASSQGAGNTIYF.

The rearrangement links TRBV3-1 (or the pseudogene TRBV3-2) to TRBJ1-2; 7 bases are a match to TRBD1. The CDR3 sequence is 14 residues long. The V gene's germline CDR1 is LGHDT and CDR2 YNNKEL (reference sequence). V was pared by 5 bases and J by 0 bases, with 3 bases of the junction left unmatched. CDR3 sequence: CASSGGTANYGYTF. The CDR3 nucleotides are TGTGCCAGCAGCGGCGGGACAGCTAACTATGGCTACACCTTC.

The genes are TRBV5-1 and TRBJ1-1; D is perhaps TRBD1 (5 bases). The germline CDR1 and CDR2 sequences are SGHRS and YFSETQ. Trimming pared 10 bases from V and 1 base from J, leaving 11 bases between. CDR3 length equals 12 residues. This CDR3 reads CASMGENTEAFF. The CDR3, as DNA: TGCGCCTCCATGGGGGAGAACACTGAAGCTTTCTTT.

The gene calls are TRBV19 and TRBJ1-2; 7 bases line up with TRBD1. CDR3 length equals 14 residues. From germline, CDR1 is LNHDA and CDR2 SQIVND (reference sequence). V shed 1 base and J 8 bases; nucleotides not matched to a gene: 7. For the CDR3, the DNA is TGTGCCAGTAGTATAGGAAGGGACAGCGGGGGCTACACCTTC. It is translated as CASSIGRDSGGYTF.

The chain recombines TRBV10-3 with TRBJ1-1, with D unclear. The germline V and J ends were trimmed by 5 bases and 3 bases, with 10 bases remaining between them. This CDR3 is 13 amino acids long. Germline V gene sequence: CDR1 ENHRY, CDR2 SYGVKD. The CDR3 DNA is TGTGCCATCAGTATAGAGGGAGACACTGAAGCTTTCTTT. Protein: CAISIEGDTEAFF.

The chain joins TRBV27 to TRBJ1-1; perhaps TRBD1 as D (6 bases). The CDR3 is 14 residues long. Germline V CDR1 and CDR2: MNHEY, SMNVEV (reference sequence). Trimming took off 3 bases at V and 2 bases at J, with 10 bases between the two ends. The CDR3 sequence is CASSLSGHNTEAFF. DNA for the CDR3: TGTGCCAGCAGTTTGTCGGGACATAACACTGAAGCTTTCTTT.

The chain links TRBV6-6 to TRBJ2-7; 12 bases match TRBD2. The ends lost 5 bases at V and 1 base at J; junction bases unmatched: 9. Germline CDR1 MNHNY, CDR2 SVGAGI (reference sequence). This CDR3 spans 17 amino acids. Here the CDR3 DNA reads TGTGCCAGCAGTCAAACTAGCGGGGGGCCGTCTTCCTACGAGCAGTACTTC. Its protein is CASSQTSGGPSSYEQYF.

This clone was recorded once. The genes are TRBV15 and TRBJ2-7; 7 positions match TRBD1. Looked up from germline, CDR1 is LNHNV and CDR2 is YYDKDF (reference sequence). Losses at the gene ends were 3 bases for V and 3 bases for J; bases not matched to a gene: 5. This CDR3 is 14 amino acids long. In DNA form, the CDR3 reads TGTGCCACCAGCAGGCCCGACAGGGACTACGAGCAGTACTTC. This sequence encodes CATSRPDRDYEQYF.

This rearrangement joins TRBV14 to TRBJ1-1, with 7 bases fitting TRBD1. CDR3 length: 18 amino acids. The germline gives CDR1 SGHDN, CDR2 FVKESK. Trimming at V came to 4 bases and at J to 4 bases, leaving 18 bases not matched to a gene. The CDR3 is CASSPRQGGVRPTTEAFF. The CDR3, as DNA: TGTGCCAGCAGCCCTCGACAGGGAGGAGTGCGCCCGACCACTGAAGCTTTCTTT. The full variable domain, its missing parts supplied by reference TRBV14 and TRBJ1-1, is EAGVTQFPSHSVIEKGQTVTLRCDPISGHDNLYWYRRVMGKEIKFLLHFVKESKQDESGMPNNRFLAERTGGTYSTLKVQPAELEDSGVYFCASSPRQGGVRPTTEAFFGQGTRLTVV.

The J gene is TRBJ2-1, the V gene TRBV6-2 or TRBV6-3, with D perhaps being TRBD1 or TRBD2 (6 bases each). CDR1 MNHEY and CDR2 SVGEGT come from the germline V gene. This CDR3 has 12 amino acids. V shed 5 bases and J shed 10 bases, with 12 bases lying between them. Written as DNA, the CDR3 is TGTGCCAGCAGTAGGGGGGTACGGGAGCAGTTCTTC. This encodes CASSRGVREQFF.

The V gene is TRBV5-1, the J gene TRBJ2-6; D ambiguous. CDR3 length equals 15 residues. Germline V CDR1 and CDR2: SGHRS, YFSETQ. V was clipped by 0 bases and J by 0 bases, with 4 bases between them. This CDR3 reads CASSLVISGANVLTF. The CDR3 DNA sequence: TGCGCCAGCAGCTTGGTGATCTCTGGGGCCAACGTCCTGACTTTC.

CDR3 DNA: TGTGCCAGCAGCCGGGGACAGGGCACAGATACGCAGTATTTT. Translation gives CASSRGQGTDTQYF. The rearrangement uses TRBV5-4 and TRBJ2-3; 8 positions match TRBD1. The J segment lost 1 base and the V segment lost 4 bases, leaving 2 bases of the junction unmatched. CDR3 length: 14 residues. Germline CDR1 SGHNT, CDR2 YYREEE (reference sequence).

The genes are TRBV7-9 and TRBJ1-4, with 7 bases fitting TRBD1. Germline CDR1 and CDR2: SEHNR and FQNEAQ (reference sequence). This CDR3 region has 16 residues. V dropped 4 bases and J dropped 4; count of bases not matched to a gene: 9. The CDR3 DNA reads TGTGCCAGCAGCTCTTCTCCGACAGGGAATAATGAAAAACTGTTTTTT. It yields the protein CASSSSPTGNNEKLFF.

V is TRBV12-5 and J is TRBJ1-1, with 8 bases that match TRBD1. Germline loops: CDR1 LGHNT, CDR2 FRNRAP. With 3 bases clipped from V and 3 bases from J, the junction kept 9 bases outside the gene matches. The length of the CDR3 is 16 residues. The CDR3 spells CASGFVRGLGDTEAFF. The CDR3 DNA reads TGTGCTAGTGGTTTCGTCAGGGGGCTGGGGGACACTGAAGCTTTCTTT.

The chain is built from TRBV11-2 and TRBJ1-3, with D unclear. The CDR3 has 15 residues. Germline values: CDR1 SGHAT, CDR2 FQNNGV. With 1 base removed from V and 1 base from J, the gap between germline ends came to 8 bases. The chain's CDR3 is CASSLGPLSGNTIYF. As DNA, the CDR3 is TGTGCCAGCAGCTTAGGGCCCCTATCTGGAAACACCATATATTTT.

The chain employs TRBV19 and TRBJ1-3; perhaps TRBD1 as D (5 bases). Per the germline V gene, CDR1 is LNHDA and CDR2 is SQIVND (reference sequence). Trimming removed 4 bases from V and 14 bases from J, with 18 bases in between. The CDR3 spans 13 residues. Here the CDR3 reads CASSKPPIRDLYF. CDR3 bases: TGTGCCAGTAGTAAGCCACCTATCCGGGACCTATATTTT.

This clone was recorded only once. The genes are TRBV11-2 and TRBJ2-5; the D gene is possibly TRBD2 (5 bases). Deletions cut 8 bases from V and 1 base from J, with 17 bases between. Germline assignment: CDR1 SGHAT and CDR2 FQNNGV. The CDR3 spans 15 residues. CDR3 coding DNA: TGTGCCAGCGCCGGGATTAACGAGTCCCAAGAGACCCAGTACTTC. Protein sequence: CASAGINESQETQYF. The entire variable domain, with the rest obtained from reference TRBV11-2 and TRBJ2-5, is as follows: EAGVAQSPRYKIIEKRQSVAFWCNPISGHATLYWYQQILGQGPKLLIQFQNNGVVDDSQLPKDRFSAERLKGVDSTLKIQPAKLEDSAVYLCASAGINESQETQYFGPGTRLLVL.